This T cell receptor (beta chain) was sequenced during a study of breast tumors, draining lymph nodes, adjacent tissues. Axillary draining lymph nodes of breast cancer patients supplied the node samples. Whole-study results and caveats: Data fit most tumor T cells coming from lymph node, expanding in tumor. Tumor repertoires ranked between lymph nodes and nontumor tissue in diversity, with V and J gene preferences. Luminal-like breast cancer showed significantly higher tumor–nontumor repertoire similarity than basal-like. That most tumor T cells come from lymph nodes remained unproven.

This clonotype came up many times. The antigen is undetermined. J was trimmed by 1 base and V by 9 bases; bases with no gene match: 7. CDR1 is SGHRS, CDR2 YFSETQ, per germline. CDR3 length: 14 residues. TCRdb redid the calling of the multiplex PCR reads with MiXCR, one entry per CDR3 protein. The sample has 200,000 or so distinct CDR3 sequences; roughly 31% are singletons. The V gene is TRBV5-1, the J gene TRBJ2-3; 8 bases are shared with TRBD1. The receptor comes from a female donor with breast cancer. Some clones in this sample may be carry-over from other donors' samples. Input material: axillary lymph node tissue. The DNA for the CDR3 is TGCGCCACTACGACAGGGGAAGGCACAGATACGCAGTATTTT. It translates to CATTTGEGTDTQYF.